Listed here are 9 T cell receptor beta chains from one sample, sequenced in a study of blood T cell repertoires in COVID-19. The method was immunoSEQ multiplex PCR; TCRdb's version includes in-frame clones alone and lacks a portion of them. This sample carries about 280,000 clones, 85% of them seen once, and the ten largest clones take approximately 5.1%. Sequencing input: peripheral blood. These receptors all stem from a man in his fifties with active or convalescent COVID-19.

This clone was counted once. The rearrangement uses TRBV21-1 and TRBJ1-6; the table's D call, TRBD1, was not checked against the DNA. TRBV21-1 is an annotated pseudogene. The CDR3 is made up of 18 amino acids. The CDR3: CASLSEQAPCSYNSPLHF. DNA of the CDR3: TGTGCCAGCCTATCGGAACAGGCTCCCTGCTCCTATAATTCACCCCTCCACTTT.

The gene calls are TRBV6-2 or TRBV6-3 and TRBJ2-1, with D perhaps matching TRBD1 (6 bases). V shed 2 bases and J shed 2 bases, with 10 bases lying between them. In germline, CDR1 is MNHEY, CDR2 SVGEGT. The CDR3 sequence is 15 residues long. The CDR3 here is CASSYGRGTYNEQFF. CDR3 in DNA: TGTGCCAGCAGTTACGGCAGGGGAACCTACAATGAGCAGTTCTTC.

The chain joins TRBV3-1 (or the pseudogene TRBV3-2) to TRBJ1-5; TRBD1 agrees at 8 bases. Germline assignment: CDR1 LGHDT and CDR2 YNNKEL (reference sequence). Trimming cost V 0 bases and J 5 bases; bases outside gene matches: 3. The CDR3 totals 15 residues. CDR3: CASSQDPGGDQPQHF. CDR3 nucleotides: TGTGCCAGCAGCCAAGATCCAGGGGGCGATCAGCCCCAGCATTTT.

The CDR3 reads CASSFTGVVLGPSSYNEQFF. The CDR3 nucleotides are TGTGCCAGCAGTTTTACAGGCGTTGTGCTAGGGCCGAGCTCCTACAATGAGCAGTTCTTC. This rearrangement joins TRBV27 to TRBJ2-1; D possibly corresponds to TRBD1 (5 bases). Germline V gene lookup returns CDR1 MNHEY and CDR2 SMNVEV (reference sequence). V lost 3 bases, J lost 0 bases, and 24 bases lay in between. The CDR3 consists of 20 residues.

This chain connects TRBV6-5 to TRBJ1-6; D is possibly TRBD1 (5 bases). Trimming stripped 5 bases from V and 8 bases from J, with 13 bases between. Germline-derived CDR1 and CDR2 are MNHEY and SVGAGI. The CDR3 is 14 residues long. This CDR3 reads CASSTTVSYSPLHF. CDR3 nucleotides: TGTGCCAGCAGTACGACAGTTTCATATTCACCCCTCCACTTT.

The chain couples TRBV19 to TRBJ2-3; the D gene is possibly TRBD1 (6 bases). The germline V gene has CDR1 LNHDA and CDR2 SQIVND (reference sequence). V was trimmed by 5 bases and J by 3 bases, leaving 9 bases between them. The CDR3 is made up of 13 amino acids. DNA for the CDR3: TGTGCCAGTAGTCCCGACAGGACAGATACGCAGTATTTT. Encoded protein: CASSPDRTDTQYF. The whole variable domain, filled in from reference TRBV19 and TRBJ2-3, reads DGGITQSPKYLFRKEGQNVTLSCEQNLNHDAMYWYRQDPGQGLRLIYYSQIVNDFQKGDIAEGYSVSREKKESFPLTVTSAQKNPTAFYLCASSPDRTDTQYFGPGTRLTVL.

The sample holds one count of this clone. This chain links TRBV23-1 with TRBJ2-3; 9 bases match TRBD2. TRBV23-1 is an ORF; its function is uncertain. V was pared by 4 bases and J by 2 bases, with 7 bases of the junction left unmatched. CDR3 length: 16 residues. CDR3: CASSPTGTSNTDTQYF. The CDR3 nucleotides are TGCGCCAGCAGTCCTACCGGGACTAGCAACACAGATACGCAGTATTTT.

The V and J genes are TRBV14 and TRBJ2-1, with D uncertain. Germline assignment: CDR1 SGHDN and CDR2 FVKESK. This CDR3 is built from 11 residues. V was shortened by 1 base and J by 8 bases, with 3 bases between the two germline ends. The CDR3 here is CASSQVYEQFF. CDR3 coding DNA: TGTGCCAGCAGCCAAGTCTATGAGCAGTTCTTC.

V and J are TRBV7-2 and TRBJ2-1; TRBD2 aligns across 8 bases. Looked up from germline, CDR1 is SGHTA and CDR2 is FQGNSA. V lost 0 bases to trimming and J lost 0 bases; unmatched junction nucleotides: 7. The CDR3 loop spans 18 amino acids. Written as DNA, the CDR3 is TGTGCCAGCAGCTTAGCGGCCAGCGGGGGAAGCTCCTACAATGAGCAGTTCTTC. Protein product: CASSLAASGGSSYNEQFF.